These 21 T cell receptor beta chains were all obtained from the same sample, sequenced in a study of T cells in Graves' hyperthyroidism and ophthalmopathy. RNA transcripts yielded amplified TCR beta CDR3 regions. HTBI primers were employed in a first-round RT-PCR of the TCR CDR3. TCRdb ran MiXCR on the multiplex PCR reads and lists one entry per CDR3 protein. Seen here are about 500,000 distinct CDR3 sequences, around 15% observed once, and the top ten hold around 28%. The sample was blood. Receptors originate from a woman under 40 with Graves' ophthalmopathy.

This clonotype showed up just once. One end of the junction does not line up with germline, which may come from a read error. The chain has TRBV5-1 and TRBJ2-7; D is undetermined. The CDR3 extends over 15 amino acids. Germline V CDR1 and CDR2: SGHRS, YFSETQ. CDR3 in amino acids: CANSVADVQGYEQYF. Here the CDR3 DNA reads TGTGCCAACAGCGTAGCTGACGTTCAAGGTTACGAGCAGTACTTC.

The chain couples TRBV4-1 to TRBJ2-5; TRBD1 aligns across 9 bases. The CDR3 covers 16 residues. In germline, CDR1 is MGHRA, CDR2 YSYEKL. The ends lost 3 bases at V and 5 bases at J; junction bases unmatched: 10. In nucleotides, the CDR3 is TGCGCCAGCAGCCACCTCCTACAGGGGGCGGGGGAGACCCAGTACTTC. Translated, it gives CASSHLLQGAGETQYF.

About this clonotype itself: This clone may be a read error of a much larger clone one base away. The chain employs TRBV11-2 and TRBJ2-1, with 10 positions matching TRBD1. The germline CDR1 and CDR2 sequences are SGHAT and FQNNGV. The CDR3 extends over 20 amino acids. CDR3 nucleotides: TGTGCCAGCAGCTTACCCCGGGACAGGGGAATCTCCGGCTCCTACAATGAGCAGCTCTTC. This gives the protein CASSLPRDRGISGSYNEQLF. Full variable domain (outside the CDR3, taken from reference TRBV11-2 and TRBJ2-1): EAGVAQSPRYKIIEKRQSVAFWCNPISGHATLYWYQQILGQGPKLLIQFQNNGVVDDSQLPKDRFSAERLKGVDSTLKIQPAKLEDSAVYLCASSLPRDRGISGSYNEQLFGPGTRLTVL.

This clonotype was recorded a few times. This chain joins TRBV27 and TRBJ2-1, with D uncertain. This CDR3 spans 12 amino acids. With 6 bases removed from V and 2 bases from J, the gap between germline ends came to 5 bases. Germline lookup yields CDR1 MNHEY and CDR2 SMNVEV (reference sequence). CDR3 loop: CASREPYNEQFF. Here the CDR3 DNA reads TGTGCCAGCAGGGAGCCCTACAATGAGCAGTTCTTC.

In its sample, this clonotype was seen many times. The chain employs TRBV7-2 and TRBJ2-3; possible D gene TRBD2, 6 bases. The CDR3 has 14 amino acids. V dropped 5 bases and J dropped 4 bases, with 13 bases sitting between them. CDR1 is SGHTA and CDR2 is FQGNSA in the germline V gene. In nucleotides, the CDR3 is TGTGCCAGCAGCACGCGACTAGTCTCAGATACGCAGTATTTT. Translated: CASSTRLVSDTQYF.

This clonotype was recorded many times. The rearrangement links TRBV18 to TRBJ1-4; maybe TRBD1 (5 bases). CDR3 length: 13 amino acids. V was clipped by 8 bases and J by 8 bases, with 15 bases between them. The germline V gene has CDR1 KGHSH and CDR2 LQKENI. Here the CDR3 reads CASAGTGREKLFF. The CDR3 nucleotides read TGTGCCAGCGCCGGGACGGGAAGAGAAAAACTGTTTTTT.

In the case of this clonotype: At one end, the junction sequence differs from germline, possibly due to a read error. The chain uses TRBV6-1 and TRBJ2-7, with D possibly matching TRBD1 (6 bases). CDR1 is MNHNS and CDR2 is SASEGT in the germline V gene. The CDR3 contains 14 residues. The CDR3 DNA reads TGTGCCAGCAGTAGCAGGGGTAGCTCCTACGTGCAGTACTTC. It specifies CASSSRGSSYVQYF.

This clonotype was recorded many times. The chain carries TRBV7-2 and TRBJ1-3; D possibly corresponds to TRBD1 (6 bases). This CDR3 has 15 amino acids. With 3 bases removed from V and 2 bases from J, the gap between germline ends came to 11 bases. Germline V gene data show CDR1 as SGHTA and CDR2 as FQGNSA. CDR3 coding DNA: TGTGCCAGCAGCTTCCGACAGGCCACTGGAAACACCATATATTTT. Protein product: CASSFRQATGNTIYF.

The sample holds many counts of this clonotype. V usage is TRBV27 and J usage is TRBJ1-1; 9 bases are a match to TRBD1. Germline V gene lookup returns CDR1 MNHEY and CDR2 SMNVEV (reference sequence). This CDR3 has 15 residues. V trimming: 5 bases; J trimming: 5 bases; junction bases outside the gene matches: 9. The CDR3 loop reads CASSPWTGEGTEAFF. The DNA of the CDR3 is TGTGCCAGCAGTCCTTGGACAGGGGAGGGAACTGAAGCTTTCTTT.

The chain links TRBV12-3 or TRBV12-4 to TRBJ1-5; 8 bases are shared with TRBD1. Trimming took 3 bases from V and 0 from J; bases not matched to a gene: 10. The CDR3 has 18 residues. The CDR3 nucleotides are TGTGCCAGCAGTTTTTTAACAGGGGGAAAGATTAGCAATCAGCCCCAGCATTTT. It encodes CASSFLTGGKISNQPQHF.

This clonotype was counted many times. The J gene is TRBJ2-3, the V gene TRBV3-1, with 7 bases identical to TRBD2. With V trimmed by 0 bases and J by 5 bases, 8 bases remained unmatched. The V gene's germline CDR1 is LGHDT and CDR2 YNNKEL (reference sequence). The CDR3 has 16 residues. The CDR3 sequence: CASSQDPGGRGDTQYF. CDR3 nucleotides: TGTGCCAGCAGCCAAGACCCGGGAGGCCGGGGAGATACGCAGTATTTT.

The chain combines TRBV2 with TRBJ1-6, with unresolved D. CDR3 length: 13 amino acids. V was clipped by 7 bases and J by 10 bases, with 14 bases between them. Germline values: CDR1 SNHLY, CDR2 FYNNEI. DNA of the CDR3: TGTGCCAGCACCCTATATGAAGGGTCACCCCTCCACTTT. Its protein is CASTLYEGSPLHF.

Only one count was recorded for this clonotype. A much more abundant neighbour one base away suggests this may be a read error. The chain combines TRBV2 with TRBJ2-4; TRBD1 might be the D (6 bases). The germline V gene encodes CDR1 SNHLY and CDR2 FYNNEI. Trimming took off 6 bases at V and 4 bases at J, with 10 bases between the two ends. This CDR3 comprises 13 residues. The CDR3 protein is CASRTGLKNIQYF. CDR3 bases: TGTGCCAGCAGAACAGGGTTGAAAAACATTCAGTACTTC.

J is TRBJ2-1 and V is TRBV6-2 or TRBV6-3; TRBD2 agrees at 7 bases. This CDR3 region has 17 residues. Germline trimming cut 4 bases from V and 2 bases from J; bases unmatched to any gene: 11. From germline, CDR1 is MNHEY and CDR2 SVGEGT. The CDR3 DNA reads TGTGCCAGCAGTTCCTACCTAGGCGGGAGAACCTACAATGAGCAGTTCTTC. It specifies CASSSYLGGRTYNEQFF.

This clonotype was seen many times. The V gene is TRBV10-3, the J gene TRBJ2-7; D not resolved. V shed 3 bases and J shed 1 base, with 10 bases lying between them. The CDR3 is made up of 14 amino acids. CDR1 ENHRY and CDR2 SYGVKD come from the germline V gene. The CDR3 loop is CAISEGLSSYEQYF. The CDR3 DNA sequence: TGTGCCATCAGTGAAGGTCTTTCTTCCTACGAGCAGTACTTC.

This clonotype was observed a few times. The rearrangement uses TRBV6-2 or TRBV6-3 and TRBJ1-2; no reliable D call. The germline V gene has CDR1 MNHEY and CDR2 SVGEGT. The CDR3 is 14 residues long. V gave up 2 bases and J gave up 3 bases, with 10 bases separating them. The CDR3 bases are TGTGCCAGCAGTTACGCTGGAACAGACTATGGCTACACCTTC. As protein: CASSYAGTDYGYTF.

This clonotype was seen repeatedly, ten times or more. The V call is TRBV28, the J call TRBJ2-1, with 8 bases matching TRBD1. V gave up 7 bases and J gave up 9 bases; unmatched junction bases: 11. The CDR3 has 14 residues. Germline V gene sequence: CDR1 MDHEN, CDR2 SYDVKM. CDR3 in DNA: TGTGCCAGCACAGGACAGGGAACCGTCGGTGAGCAGTTCTTC. Encoded protein: CASTGQGTVGEQFF. The complete variable domain, with remaining parts taken from reference TRBV28 and TRBJ2-1, reads DVKVTQSSRYLVKRTGEKVFLECVQDMDHENMFWYRQDPGLGLRLIYFSYDVKMKEKGDIPEGYSVSREKKERFSLILESASTNQTSMYLCASTGQGTVGEQFFGPGTRLTVL.

This clonotype was seen repeatedly, ten times or more. This rearrangement joins TRBV7-9 to TRBJ1-1; a possible D gene is TRBD1 (6 bases). CDR3 size: 17 residues. CDR1 is SEHNR, CDR2 FQNEAQ, per germline (reference sequence). V lost 1 base, J lost 1 base, and 16 bases lay in between. CDR3 DNA sequence: TGTGCCAGCAGCTTAGGTATAGTGGACAGAAGGAACACTGAAGCTTTCTTT. Residues: CASSLGIVDRRNTEAFF.

V is TRBV20-1 and J is TRBJ2-7, with no clear D. The V gene lost 6 bases and the J gene lost 5 bases, with 17 bases spanning the gap. Germline-derived CDR1 and CDR2 are DFQATT and SNEGSKA (reference sequence). CDR3 length: 13 residues. The CDR3 here is CSAGYGLENEQYF. CDR3 nucleotide sequence: TGCAGTGCAGGTTATGGGTTGGAAAACGAGCAGTACTTC.

At least ten counts were recorded for this clonotype. CDR3 coding DNA: TGTGCCAGCAGCCAACCCTCGGGTAGGGACTACACCTTC. Translated, it gives CASSQPSGRDYTF. The V gene is TRBV3-1, the J gene TRBJ1-2; D ambiguous. The ends were cut back, 2 bases at V and 10 bases at J, with 14 bases in the middle. The CDR3 runs to 13 residues. The germline V gene has CDR1 LGHDT and CDR2 YNNKEL (reference sequence).

Turning to this clonotype: A much larger clone differs from this one at a single base, so this may be a read error. This chain uses TRBV28 with TRBJ1-4, with unresolved D. Trimming pared 4 bases from V and 10 bases from J, leaving 13 bases between. The CDR3 contains 13 residues. Per germline, CDR1 MDHEN and CDR2 SYDVKM. The CDR3 spells CASSCGSYGKLFF. The CDR3 bases are TGTGCCAGCAGTTGCGGCAGCTACGGAAAACTGTTTTTT.